One sample yielded the 8 T cell receptor beta chains listed below, sequenced in a study of cytomegalovirus exposure and HLA in healthy donors. PCR amplification relied on 60 Vbeta primers (plus 13 Jbeta primers). The assay was immunoSEQ multiplex PCR, and TCRdb's table has in-frame clones only and misses some. The data show 85,000 to 100,000 clones, around three quarters seen once. The sample comprised PBMCs. The receptors derive from a male donor in good health and CMV-seropositive.

This clone has a single count. The chain uses TRBV5-4 and TRBJ2-1; the D is unclear. Trimming took off 3 bases at V and 2 bases at J, with 9 bases between the two ends. Germline CDR1 SGHNT, CDR2 YYREEE (reference sequence). This CDR3 has 14 amino acids. The CDR3 protein is CASSSSSAYNEQFF. The CDR3 region has the DNA TGTGCCAGCAGCTCCAGCAGCGCCTACAATGAGCAGTTCTTC.

V gene TRBV7-9 combines with J gene TRBJ2-2, with TRBD1 as a possible D gene (6 bases). Trimming pared 2 bases from V and 3 bases from J, leaving 13 bases between. The V gene's germline CDR1 is SEHNR and CDR2 FQNEAQ (reference sequence). This CDR3 region has 16 residues. CDR3 nucleotides: TGTGCCAGCAGCTTACCTCATCCAGGGGACACCGGGGAGCTGTTTTTT. It translates to CASSLPHPGDTGELFF.

This clone was seen just once. This chain uses TRBV5-1 with TRBJ2-3, with 7 bases aligning to TRBD2. Germline V gives CDR1 SGHRS, CDR2 YFSETQ. The CDR3 consists of 16 residues. V gave up 0 bases and J gave up 5 bases; unmatched junction bases: 9. CDR3 sequence: CASSLGLAVGLDTQYF. The CDR3 coding sequence is TGCGCCAGCAGCTTGGGGCTAGCGGTCGGGTTAGATACGCAGTATTTT.

In this sample, this clone turned up a few times. The V call is TRBV4-1, the J call TRBJ2-7; a weak D match, TRBD2 (7 bases). CDR3 length: 17 residues. Trimming pared 0 bases from V and 2 bases from J, leaving 17 bases between. Germline V gives CDR1 MGHRA, CDR2 YSYEKL. The CDR3 DNA reads TGCGCCAGCAGCCAAGATAGGGGGGGTAAACCGACCTACGAGCAGTACTTC. Its translation: CASSQDRGGKPTYEQYF.

V and J are TRBV2 and TRBJ2-6, with D possibly TRBD1 on 6 matching bases. Germline V gene lookup returns CDR1 SNHLY and CDR2 FYNNEI. This CDR3 is 16 amino acids long. V lost 2 bases and J 2 bases, leaving 10 bases between the germline ends. The CDR3 nucleotides are TGTGCCAGCAGTGAAATGGGGGCGACTGGGGCCAACGTCCTGACTTTC. Translation gives CASSEMGATGANVLTF.

This chain joins TRBV9 and TRBJ2-5; 8 bases line up with TRBD2. Germline CDR1 is SGDLS and CDR2 is YYNGEE. This CDR3 is built from 15 residues. The V segment lost 3 bases and the J segment 1 base; nucleotides outside the gene matches: 5. CDR3 coding DNA: TGTGCCAGCAGCGCCGCGGGGGGCACCCAAGAGACCCAGTACTTC. Translation: CASSAAGGTQETQYF.

The J gene is TRBJ1-1, the V gene TRBV11-2; tentatively, D is TRBD1 (6 bases). This CDR3 comprises 15 residues. Germline V lookup: CDR1 SGHAT, CDR2 FQNNGV. Between the trimmed V and J ends, which lost 4 bases and 1 base, there was a span of 13 bases. Here the CDR3 DNA reads TGTGCCAGCAGCTGGTACAGGGCGGGGAACACTGAAGCTTTCTTT. Amino acid sequence: CASSWYRAGNTEAFF.

The chain carries TRBV11-3 and TRBJ1-4, with TRBD1 as a possible D gene (6 bases). The CDR3 length is 15 residues. Trimming removed 5 bases from V and 3 bases from J, with 13 bases in between. Germline values: CDR1 SGHNT, CDR2 YENEEA. The CDR3 loop is CASSAGQGSNEKLFF. In DNA form, the CDR3 reads TGTGCCAGCAGCGCCGGCCAGGGGTCTAATGAAAAACTGTTTTTT.